This T cell receptor beta chain was recovered during a study of blood T cells in healthy people across ages. All donors came from Russia, were Caucasian and healthy, and spanned ages about 6 to 90. Germline CDR1 and CDR2: SEHNR and FQNEAQ (reference sequence). This CDR3 comprises 12 residues. Trimming took 10 bases from V and 8 from J, leaving 16 bases between them. Together with a sample-barcoded 5' primer, a J-beta primer mix was included in a second PCR lasting roughly 6 to 12 cycles. Each cDNA molecule was tagged by a template-switch adaptor with 12 random nucleotides. MiXCR, applied by TCRdb to the 5' RACE reads, yields one record per CDR3 protein. This repertoire shows more than 1.4 million distinct CDR3 sequences, roughly 40% found once; its top ten account for roughly 7.9%. In its sample, this clonotype was seen a few times. Its antigen is unidentified. Overall study findings and caveats: Observed TCR beta diversity showed a strong correlation with the percentage of naive T cells as measured by flow cytometry.

Sequenced material: blood. This receptor was taken from a woman aged 18-29 years in good health. V is TRBV7-9 and J is TRBJ2-3, with D tentatively TRBD2 (5 bases). The CDR3 nucleotides read TGTGCCATCCGGCGTATACGGGGTACGCAGTATTTT. Translated: CAIRRIRGTQYF.